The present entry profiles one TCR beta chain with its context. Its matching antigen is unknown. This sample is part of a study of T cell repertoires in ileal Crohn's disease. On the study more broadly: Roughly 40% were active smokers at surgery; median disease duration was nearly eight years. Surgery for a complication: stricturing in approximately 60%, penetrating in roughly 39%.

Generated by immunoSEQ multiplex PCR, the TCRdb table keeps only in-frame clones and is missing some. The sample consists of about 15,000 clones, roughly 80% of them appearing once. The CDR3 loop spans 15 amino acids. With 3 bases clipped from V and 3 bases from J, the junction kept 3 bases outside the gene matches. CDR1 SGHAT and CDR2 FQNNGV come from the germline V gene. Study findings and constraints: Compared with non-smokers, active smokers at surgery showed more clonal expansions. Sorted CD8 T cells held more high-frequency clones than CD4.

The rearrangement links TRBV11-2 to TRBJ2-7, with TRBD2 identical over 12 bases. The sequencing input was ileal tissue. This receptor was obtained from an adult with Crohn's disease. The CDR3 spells CASSFELAGGYEQYF. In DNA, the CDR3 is TGTGCCAGCAGCTTTGAACTAGCGGGGGGCTACGAGCAGTACTTC. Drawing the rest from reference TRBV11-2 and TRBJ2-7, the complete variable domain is EAGVAQSPRYKIIEKRQSVAFWCNPISGHATLYWYQQILGQGPKLLIQFQNNGVVDDSQLPKDRFSAERLKGVDSTLKIQPAKLEDSAVYLCASSFELAGGYEQYFGPGTRLTVT.